The T cell receptor (beta chain) under discussion was sequenced for a study of blood T cell repertoires in COVID-19. Whole-study context: The United States, Italy and Spain provided the acute and convalescent COVID-19 samples. PBMCs, B-cell-depleted T cells, or T cells provided the cDNA or gDNA that made up the material.

The CDR3 is 14 amino acids. V lost 6 bases to trimming and J lost 5 bases; unmatched junction nucleotides: 10. Germline values: CDR1 SGHNT, CDR2 YYREEE (reference sequence). As handled by the study authors: Reference gene primer amplification yielded estimated nucleated cell counts. The protocol was immunoSEQ multiplex PCR, while the TCRdb copy is restricted to in-frame clones and leaves out a portion. D and trimming were read from the DNA, whereas the V and J calls and clone size are those reported in that table. The sample includes about 230,000 clones, under 90% of them seen just once. Sequencing used peripheral blood. This chain uses TRBV5-4 with TRBJ1-2, with 7 bases aligning to TRBD1. The sequence came from a man aged 50 to 59 with COVID-19, enrolled during active disease. CDR3 residues: CASKPPGQSYGYTF. CDR3 coding DNA: TGTGCCAGCAAGCCCCCGGGACAGTCTTATGGCTACACCTTC.